These T cell receptor beta chains were read from a single sample in a study of T cells in Graves' hyperthyroidism and ophthalmopathy. TCRdb redid the calling of the multiplex PCR reads with MiXCR, one entry per CDR3 protein. This sample has 450,000 to 700,000 distinct CDR3 sequences, with approximately 44% found just once. The sample consisted of peripheral blood or thyroid tissue (not recorded which). The receptors stem from an adult woman with Graves' disease, either hyperthyroidism or ophthalmopathy (not recorded which). CDR3s include the opening cysteine and the closing phenylalanine or tryptophan. Each record gives: D gene, J gene, V gene, clone size, CDR3 DNA, CDR3 protein. D genes are given only for firm matches. Clone size is stated in some rows and not others, as once, few, many or a class when expanded.

D: NA; J: TRBJ2-7; V: TRBV7-8; size: once; DNA: TGTGCCAGCAGCTTAAGGCCCCGCGAGCAGTACTTC; CDR3: CASSLRPREQYF
D: TRBD1; J: TRBJ1-6; V: TRBV7-9; size: few; DNA: TGTGCCAGCAGAGTTGGACAGGGGAATTCACCCCTCCACTTT; CDR3: CASRVGQGNSPLHF
D: NA; J: TRBJ2-7; V: TRBV20-1; size: NA; DNA: TGCAGTGCTAGAGATTCCCAAGCTAGGGGGCAGTACTTC; CDR3: CSARDSQARGQYF
D: NA; J: TRBJ2-2; V: TRBV2; size: NA; DNA: TGTGCCAGCACCTACGCGGGAATTGGCGGGGAGCTGTTTTTT; CDR3: CASTYAGIGGELFF
D: NA; J: TRBJ1-1; V: TRBV12-3/TRBV12-4; size: many; DNA: TGTGCCAGCAGATCGGGACACCAGAACACTGAAGCTTTCTTT; CDR3: CASRSGHQNTEAFF
D: NA; J: TRBJ2-7; V: TRBV14; size: many; DNA: TGTGCCAGCAGCCAAGACGGGTGGGAGCAGTACTTC; CDR3: CASSQDGWEQYF
D: NA; J: TRBJ1-3; V: TRBV29-1; size: NA; DNA: TGCAGCGTTCTAGCGACCTCTGGAAACACCATATATTTT; CDR3: CSVLATSGNTIYF
D: TRBD1; J: TRBJ2-5; V: TRBV7-2; size: NA; DNA: TGTGCCAGCAGCAACCGACAGGGTAAAATTGCGGAGACCCAGTACTTC; CDR3: CASSNRQGKIAETQYF
D: NA; J: TRBJ1-2; V: TRBV29-1; size: many; DNA: TGCAGCGTAAATGGGGGGTCTTGGGGCTACACCTTC; CDR3: CSVNGGSWGYTF
D: NA; J: TRBJ1-3; V: TRBV7-2; size: many; DNA: TGTGCCAGCAGCTTTAGAAGCTCTGGAAACACCATATATTTT; CDR3: CASSFRSSGNTIYF
D: NA; J: TRBJ2-5; V: TRBV4-1; size: NA; DNA: TGCGCCAGCAGCCAGCGCCTAATCGAGACCCAGTACTTC; CDR3: CASSQRLIETQYF
D: NA; J: TRBJ2-5; V: TRBV20-1; size: NA; DNA: TGCAGTGCCAGTCGAATTTCCGGACAAGAGACCCAGTACTTC; CDR3: CSASRISGQETQYF
D: NA; J: TRBJ2-5; V: TRBV29-1; size: many; DNA: TGCAGCGTGCTTCCTACAGGGACCGTTAAAGAGACCCAGTACTTC; CDR3: CSVLPTGTVKETQYF
D: TRBD1; J: TRBJ1-2; V: TRBV24-1; size: few; DNA: TGTGCCACCAGTGATCCGCAGGGGGCTCGTGGCTACACCTTC; CDR3: CATSDPQGARGYTF
D: NA; J: TRBJ2-7; V: TRBV19; size: many; DNA: TGTGCCAGTAGTTACTCGGTATCCTACGAGCAGTACTTC; CDR3: CASSYSVSYEQYF
D: NA; J: TRBJ2-6; V: TRBV6-1; size: many; DNA: TGTGCCAGCAGTACACAGCCTTCTGGGGCCAACGTCCTGACTTTC; CDR3: CASSTQPSGANVLTF
D: NA; J: TRBJ1-2; V: TRBV10-3; size: NA; DNA: TGTGCCAGCAGTTACGGCCAGGGCCACGGCTACACCTTC; CDR3: CASSYGQGHGYTF
D: TRBD2; J: TRBJ2-7; V: TRBV11-2; size: many; DNA: TGTGCCAGCAGACCTAGGACTAGCGGGAGAGTTTTACACGAGCAGTACTTC; CDR3: CASRPRTSGRVLHEQYF
D: NA; J: TRBJ1-2; V: TRBV5-1; size: many; DNA: TGCGCCAGCAGCTTCGATAGGGAGGGCTACACCTTC; CDR3: CASSFDREGYTF
D: TRBD1; J: TRBJ2-5; V: TRBV19; size: NA; DNA: TGTGCCAGTAGTATAATGGGACAGCCAACGGAGACCCAGTACTTC; CDR3: CASSIMGQPTETQYF
D: NA; J: TRBJ2-2; V: TRBV15; size: many; DNA: TGTGCCACCAGCAGACCCGTGTGGGGGAACACCGGGGAGCTGTTTTTT; CDR3: CATSRPVWGNTGELFF
D: NA; J: TRBJ2-5; V: TRBV15; size: NA; DNA: TGTGCCACCAGCAGCGTAGAGGGGGCGGAGGGACTACGGGAGACCCAGTACTTC; CDR3: CATSSVEGAEGLRETQYF
D: NA; J: TRBJ2-2; V: TRBV5-6; size: NA; DNA: TGTGCCATCAGCATTACCGGGGAGCTGTTTTTT; CDR3: CAISITGELFF
D: NA; J: TRBJ2-5; V: TRBV6-1; size: NA; DNA: TGTGCCAGCAGTCTCCGGCGGGCTCAGCCCCAGTACTTC; CDR3: CASSLRRAQPQYF
D: NA; J: TRBJ1-3; V: TRBV11-2; size: NA; DNA: TGTGCCAGCAGCTTCACGACAGGTGTGGGAAACACCATATATTTT; CDR3: CASSFTTGVGNTIYF